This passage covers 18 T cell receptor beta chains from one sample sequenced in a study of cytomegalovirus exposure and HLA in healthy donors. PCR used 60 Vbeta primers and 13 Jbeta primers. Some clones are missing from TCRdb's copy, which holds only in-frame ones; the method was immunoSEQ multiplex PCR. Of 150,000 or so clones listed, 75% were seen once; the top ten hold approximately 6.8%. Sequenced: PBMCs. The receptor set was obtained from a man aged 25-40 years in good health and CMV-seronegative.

The CDR3 sequence is CASSAGLTEAFF. In DNA form, the CDR3 reads TGTGCCAGCAGTGCAGGGCTCACTGAAGCTTTCTTT. The rearrangement joins TRBV28 to TRBJ1-1, with TRBD1 as a possible D gene (5 bases). CDR3 length equals 12 residues. Germline V gene sequence: CDR1 MDHEN, CDR2 SYDVKM. V gave up 5 bases and J gave up 4 bases, with 8 bases separating them.

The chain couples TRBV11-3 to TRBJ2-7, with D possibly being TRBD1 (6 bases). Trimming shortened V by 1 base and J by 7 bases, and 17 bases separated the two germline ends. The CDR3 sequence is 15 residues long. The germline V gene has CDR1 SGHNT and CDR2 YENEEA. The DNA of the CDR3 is TGTGCCAGCAGCTTAGGGTCGGCAGGGGTGGAGGAGCAGTACTTC. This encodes CASSLGSAGVEEQYF.

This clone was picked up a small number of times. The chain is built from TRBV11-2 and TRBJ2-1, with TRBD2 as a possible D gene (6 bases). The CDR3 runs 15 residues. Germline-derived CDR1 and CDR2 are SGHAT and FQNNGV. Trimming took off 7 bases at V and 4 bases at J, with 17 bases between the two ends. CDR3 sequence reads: CASTVEGRRYNEQFF. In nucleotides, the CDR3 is TGTGCCAGCACCGTGGAGGGACGCAGGTACAATGAGCAGTTCTTC.

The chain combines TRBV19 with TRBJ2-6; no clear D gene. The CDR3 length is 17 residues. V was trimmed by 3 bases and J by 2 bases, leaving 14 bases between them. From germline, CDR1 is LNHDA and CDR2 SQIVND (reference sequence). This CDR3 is CASSIWAGSTGANVLTF. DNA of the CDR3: TGTGCCAGTAGTATTTGGGCAGGTTCAACTGGGGCCAACGTCCTGACTTTC.

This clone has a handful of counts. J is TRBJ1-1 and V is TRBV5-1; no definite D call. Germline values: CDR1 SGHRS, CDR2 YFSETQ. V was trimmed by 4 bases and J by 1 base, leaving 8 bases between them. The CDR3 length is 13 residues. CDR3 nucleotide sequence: TGCGCCAGCAGCGTGACACCGAACACTGAAGCTTTCTTT. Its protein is CASSVTPNTEAFF.

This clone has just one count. CDR3 loop: CASMTGTYGYTF. DNA of the CDR3: TGTGCCAGCATGACAGGGACCTATGGCTACACCTTC. The genes are TRBV28 and TRBJ1-2; 7 bases align to TRBD1. The germline gives CDR1 MDHEN, CDR2 SYDVKM. Trimming at V came to 7 bases and at J to 4 bases, leaving 3 bases not matched to a gene. This CDR3 is 12 amino acids long.

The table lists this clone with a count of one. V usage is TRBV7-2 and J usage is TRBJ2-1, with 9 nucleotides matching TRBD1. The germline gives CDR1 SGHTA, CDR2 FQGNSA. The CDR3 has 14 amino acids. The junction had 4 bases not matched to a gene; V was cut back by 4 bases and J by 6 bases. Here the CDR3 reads CASSSGTGSNEQFF. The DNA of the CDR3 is TGTGCCAGCAGCTCCGGGACAGGGAGCAATGAGCAGTTCTTC.

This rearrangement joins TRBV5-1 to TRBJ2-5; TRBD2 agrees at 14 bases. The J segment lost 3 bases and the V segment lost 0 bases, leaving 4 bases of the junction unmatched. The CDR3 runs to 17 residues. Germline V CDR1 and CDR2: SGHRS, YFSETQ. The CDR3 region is CASSLGSTSGREETQYF. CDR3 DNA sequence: TGCGCCAGCAGCTTGGGATCGACTAGCGGGAGGGAAGAGACCCAGTACTTC.

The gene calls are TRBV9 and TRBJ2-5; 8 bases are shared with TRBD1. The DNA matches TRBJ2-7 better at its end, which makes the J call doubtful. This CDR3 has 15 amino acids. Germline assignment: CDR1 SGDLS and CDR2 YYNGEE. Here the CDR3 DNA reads TGTGCCAGCAGCGCCACGGACAGGGTACGCCACGAGCAGTACTTC. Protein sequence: CASSATDRVRHEQYF.

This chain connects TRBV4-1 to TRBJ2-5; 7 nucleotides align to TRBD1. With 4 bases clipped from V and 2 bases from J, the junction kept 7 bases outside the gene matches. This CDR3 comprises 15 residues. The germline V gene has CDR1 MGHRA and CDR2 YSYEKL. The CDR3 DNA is TGCGCCAGCAGCCCCCGGGACAGACAACAAGAGACCCAGTACTTC. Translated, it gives CASSPRDRQQETQYF.

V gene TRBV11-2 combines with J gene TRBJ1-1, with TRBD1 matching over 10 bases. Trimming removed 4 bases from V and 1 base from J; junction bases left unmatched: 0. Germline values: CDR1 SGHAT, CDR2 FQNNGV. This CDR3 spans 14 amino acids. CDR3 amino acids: CASSWDRGNTEAFF. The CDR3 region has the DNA TGTGCCAGCAGCTGGGACAGGGGGAACACTGAAGCTTTCTTT. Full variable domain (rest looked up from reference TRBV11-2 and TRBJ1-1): EAGVAQSPRYKIIEKRQSVAFWCNPISGHATLYWYQQILGQGPKLLIQFQNNGVVDDSQLPKDRFSAERLKGVDSTLKIQPAKLEDSAVYLCASSWDRGNTEAFFGQGTRLTVV.

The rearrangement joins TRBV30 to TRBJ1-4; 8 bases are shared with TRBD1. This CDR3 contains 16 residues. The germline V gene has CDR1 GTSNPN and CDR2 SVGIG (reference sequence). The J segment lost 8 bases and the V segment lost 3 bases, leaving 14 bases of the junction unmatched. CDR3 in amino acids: CAWSEWTGQGGEKLFF. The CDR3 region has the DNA TGTGCCTGGAGCGAGTGGACAGGGCAAGGGGGGGAAAAACTGTTTTTT.

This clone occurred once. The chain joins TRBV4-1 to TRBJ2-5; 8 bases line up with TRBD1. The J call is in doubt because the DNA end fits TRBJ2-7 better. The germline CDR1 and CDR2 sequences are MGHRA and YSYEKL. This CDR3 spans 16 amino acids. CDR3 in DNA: TGCGCCAGCAGTCTTGGACAGGGCATATCGACCTACGAGCAGTACTTC. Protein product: CASSLGQGISTYEQYF.

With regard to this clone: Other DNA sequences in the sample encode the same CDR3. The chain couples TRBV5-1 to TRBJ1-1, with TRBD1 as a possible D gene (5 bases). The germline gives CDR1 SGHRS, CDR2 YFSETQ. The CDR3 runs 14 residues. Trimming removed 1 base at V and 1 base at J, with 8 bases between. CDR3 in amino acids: CASSLQGGNTEAFF. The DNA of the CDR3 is TGCGCCAGCAGCTTGCAGGGCGGGAACACTGAAGCTTTCTTT.

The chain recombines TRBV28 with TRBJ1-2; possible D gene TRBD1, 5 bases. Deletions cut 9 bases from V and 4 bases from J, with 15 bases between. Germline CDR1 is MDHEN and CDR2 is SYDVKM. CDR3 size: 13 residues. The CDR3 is CASIGEDAYGYTF. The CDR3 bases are TGTGCCAGTATAGGGGAGGATGCCTATGGCTACACCTTC.

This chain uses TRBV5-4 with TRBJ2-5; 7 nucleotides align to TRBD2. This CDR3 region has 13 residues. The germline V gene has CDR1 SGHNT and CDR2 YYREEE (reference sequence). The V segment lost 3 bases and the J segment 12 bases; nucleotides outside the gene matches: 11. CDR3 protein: CASSSTSALTEYF. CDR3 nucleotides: TGTGCCAGCAGCTCCACTAGCGCGCTAACGGAGTACTTC.

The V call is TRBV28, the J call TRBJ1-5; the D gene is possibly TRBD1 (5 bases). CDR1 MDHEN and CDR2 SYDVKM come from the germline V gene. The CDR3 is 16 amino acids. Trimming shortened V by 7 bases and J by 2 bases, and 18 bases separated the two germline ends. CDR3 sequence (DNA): TGTGCCAGCACCTCCATAGGGACTTCCCGCAATCAGCCCCAGCATTTT. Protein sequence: CASTSIGTSRNQPQHF.

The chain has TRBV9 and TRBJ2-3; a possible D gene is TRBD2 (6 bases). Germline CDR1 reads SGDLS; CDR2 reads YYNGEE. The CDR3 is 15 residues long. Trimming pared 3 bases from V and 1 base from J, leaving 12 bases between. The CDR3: CASSAGSWGTDTQYF. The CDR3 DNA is TGTGCCAGCAGCGCCGGGAGTTGGGGCACAGATACGCAGTATTTT. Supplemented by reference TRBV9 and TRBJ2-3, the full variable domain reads DSGVTQTPKHLITATGQRVTLRCSPRSGDLSVYWYQQSLDQGLQFLIQYYNGEERAKGNILERFSAQQFPDLHSELNLSSLELGDSALYFCASSAGSWGTDTQYFGPGTRLTVL.